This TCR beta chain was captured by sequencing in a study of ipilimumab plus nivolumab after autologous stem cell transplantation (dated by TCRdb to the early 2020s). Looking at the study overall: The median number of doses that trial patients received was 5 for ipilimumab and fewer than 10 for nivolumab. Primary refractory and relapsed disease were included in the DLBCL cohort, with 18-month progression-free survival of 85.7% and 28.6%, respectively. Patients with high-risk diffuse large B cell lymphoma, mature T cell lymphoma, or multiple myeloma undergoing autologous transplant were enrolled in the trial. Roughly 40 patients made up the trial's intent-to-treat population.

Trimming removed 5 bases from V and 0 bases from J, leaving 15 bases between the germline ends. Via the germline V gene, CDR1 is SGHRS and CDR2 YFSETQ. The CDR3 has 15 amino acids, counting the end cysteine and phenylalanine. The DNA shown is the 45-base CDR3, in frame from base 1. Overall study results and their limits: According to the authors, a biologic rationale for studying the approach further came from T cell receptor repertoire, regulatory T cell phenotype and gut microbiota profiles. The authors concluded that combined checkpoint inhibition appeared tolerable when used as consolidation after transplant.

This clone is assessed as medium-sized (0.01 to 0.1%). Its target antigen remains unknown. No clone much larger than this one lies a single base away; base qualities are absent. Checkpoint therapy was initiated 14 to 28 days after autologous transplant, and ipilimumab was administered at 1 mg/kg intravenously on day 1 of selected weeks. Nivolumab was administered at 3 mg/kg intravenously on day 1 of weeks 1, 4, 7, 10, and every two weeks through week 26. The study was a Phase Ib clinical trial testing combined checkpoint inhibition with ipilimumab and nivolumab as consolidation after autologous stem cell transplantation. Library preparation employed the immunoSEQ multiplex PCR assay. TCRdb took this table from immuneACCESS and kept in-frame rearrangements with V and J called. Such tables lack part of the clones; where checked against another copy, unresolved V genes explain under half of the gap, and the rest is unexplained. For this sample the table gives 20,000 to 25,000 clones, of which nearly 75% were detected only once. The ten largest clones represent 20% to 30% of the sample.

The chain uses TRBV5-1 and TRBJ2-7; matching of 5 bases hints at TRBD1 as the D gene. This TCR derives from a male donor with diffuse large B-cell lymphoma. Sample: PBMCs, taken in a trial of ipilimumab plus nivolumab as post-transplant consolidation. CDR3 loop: CASRIAGYGSYEQYF. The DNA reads TGCGCCAGCAGAATTGCAGGGTATGGCTCCTACGAGCAGTACTTC.